Here is one TCR beta chain with its context. As yet, its antigen is unknown. These data originate in a study of cytomegalovirus exposure and HLA in healthy donors. General study findings and limits: A later analysis associated 15,000 or so TCR beta sequences with HLA alleles at a 0.05 false discovery rate.

The PCR made use of 60 Vbeta and 13 Jbeta primers. As processed by the authors: There were about 80 million unique TCR beta chains by a later count, and about 12 million of them were shared. Clones were read by immunoSEQ multiplex PCR, and TCRdb kept only the in-frame ones, dropping some. The V and J calls and clone size were taken over from that table, and D and trimming were inferred from the DNA. The data contain about 200,000 clones, 82% of them seen just once; the ten biggest clones take up approximately 0.098%. In germline, CDR1 is LNHDA, CDR2 SQIVND (reference sequence). Trimming removed 6 bases from V and 6 bases from J; junction bases left unmatched: 6. This CDR3 comprises 14 residues.

Sequenced: PBMCs. The chain recombines TRBV19 with TRBJ2-4, with 9 bases that match TRBD1. The clonotype was recovered from a boy between 2 and 10 years old in good health and CMV-seronegative. The CDR3 DNA sequence: TGTGCCAGTAGCCCCACAGGGGGCGCAAACATTCAGTACTTC. This gives the protein CASSPTGGANIQYF. The full variable domain, in which reference TRBV19 and TRBJ2-4 provide the parts outside the CDR3, is DGGITQSPKYLFRKEGQNVTLSCEQNLNHDAMYWYRQDPGQGLRLIYYSQIVNDFQKGDIAEGYSVSREKKESFPLTVTSAQKNPTAFYLCASSPTGGANIQYFGAGTRLSVL.